A selection of T cell receptor beta chains follows, all from one sample in a study of blood T cells in healthy people across ages. TCRdb analysed the 5' RACE reads with MiXCR anew, one entry per CDR3 protein. The sample gives about 930,000 distinct CDR3 sequences, almost 30% of which show up once; 10% is in the top ten. These same data were also listed under a study on T cells of mothers and their children.

The sequenced material came from blood. These receptors were obtained from a woman aged 40 to 55 in good health. Each CDR3 is given with its conserved first and last residue. The D gene is left open where the match is weak. The size of a clone is reported for some rows only, either as once, few or many, or as a class for expanded clones.

D gene: -
V gene: TRBV10-2
clone size: -
J gene: TRBJ1-1
CDR3 DNA: TGCGCCAGCCTCACGGACAGCCTTGAAGCTTTCTTT
CDR3 protein: CASLTDSLEAFF

D gene: -
V gene: TRBV7-8
clone size: -
J gene: TRBJ2-1
CDR3 DNA: TGTGCCAGCAGCTTTCTGGGGCAGGGCCACTCCTACAATGAGCAGTTCTTC
CDR3 protein: CASSFLGQGHSYNEQFF

D gene: -
V gene: TRBV5-5
clone size: -
J gene: TRBJ2-7
CDR3 DNA: TGTGCCAGAAGCTCCCAACCGGGATCCCTCTACGAGCAGTACTTC
CDR3 protein: CARSSQPGSLYEQYF

D gene: TRBD2
V gene: TRBV27
clone size: -
J gene: TRBJ2-1
CDR3 DNA: TGTGCCAGCAGTCCGGCACTAGCGGGGGGCCGATTAAGCTCCTACAATGTGCAGTTCTTC
CDR3 protein: CASSPALAGGRLSSYNVQFF

D gene: -
V gene: TRBV27
clone size: few
J gene: TRBJ2-4
CDR3 DNA: TGTGCCAGCAGTTTGGGGAGCGTCAGCATTCAGTACTTC
CDR3 protein: CASSLGSVSIQYF

D gene: -
V gene: TRBV9
clone size: many
J gene: TRBJ2-2
CDR3 DNA: TGTGCCAGCAGCGTAACTTCCCGGGGGACGAACACCGGGGAGCTGTTTTTT
CDR3 protein: CASSVTSRGTNTGELFF

D gene: TRBD2
V gene: TRBV20-1
clone size: many
J gene: TRBJ2-3
CDR3 DNA: TGCAGTGCTAGTAAGGTGGGACTAGCGAATACAGATACGCAGTATTTT
CDR3 protein: CSASKVGLANTDTQYF

D gene: -
V gene: TRBV9
clone size: many
J gene: TRBJ2-7
CDR3 DNA: TGTGCCAGCAGCGTTGGGGACTCCTACGAGCAGTACTTC
CDR3 protein: CASSVGDSYEQYF

D gene: -
V gene: TRBV15
clone size: few
J gene: TRBJ1-2
CDR3 DNA: TGTGCCACCAGCAGCCCAGGTTCGCATCTCGGGGGAGATGGCTACACCTTC
CDR3 protein: CATSSPGSHLGGDGYTF

D gene: -
V gene: TRBV20-1
clone size: -
J gene: TRBJ1-6
CDR3 DNA: TGCAGTGTTAGAGTTCCGGGGGAAGCCTATAATTCACCCCTCCACTTT
CDR3 protein: CSVRVPGEAYNSPLHF

D gene: TRBD1
V gene: TRBV28
clone size: -
J gene: TRBJ2-3
CDR3 DNA: TGTGCCAGCAGTGGCCAGGGGGTACGCACAGATACGCAGTATTTT
CDR3 protein: CASSGQGVRTDTQYF

D gene: TRBD1
V gene: TRBV4-1
clone size: few
J gene: TRBJ2-7
CDR3 DNA: TGCGCCAGCAGCCAAGTAGGCAGGGGGTCTCAGTACTTC
CDR3 protein: CASSQVGRGSQYF

D gene: TRBD2
V gene: TRBV5-1
clone size: -
J gene: TRBJ2-5
CDR3 DNA: TGCGCCAGCAGCGCTACCGGGACTAGCTTTGAGACCCAGTACTTC
CDR3 protein: CASSATGTSFETQYF

D gene: TRBD1
V gene: TRBV3-1
clone size: -
J gene: TRBJ1-5
CDR3 DNA: TGTGCCAGCAGCAAGGGACAGGGGGCTAATCAGCCCCAGCATTTT
CDR3 protein: CASSKGQGANQPQHF

D gene: -
V gene: TRBV7-8
clone size: -
J gene: TRBJ1-2
CDR3 DNA: TGTGCCAGCAGCGAGGGACTTGGTGGCTACACCTTC
CDR3 protein: CASSEGLGGYTF

D gene: TRBD2
V gene: TRBV29-1
clone size: -
J gene: TRBJ2-1
CDR3 DNA: TGCAGCGTTGAAGGGTCGACTAGCGGGGTTAAGTACAATGAGCAGTTCTTC
CDR3 protein: CSVEGSTSGVKYNEQFF

D gene: -
V gene: TRBV20-1
clone size: few
J gene: TRBJ1-1
CDR3 DNA: TGCAGTGCTACGCCCCCGGGCCGGCCCACTGAAGCTTTCTTT
CDR3 protein: CSATPPGRPTEAFF

D gene: TRBD2
V gene: TRBV27
clone size: -
J gene: TRBJ2-1
CDR3 DNA: TGTACCAGCACCCAGCGGGGGTTAGGAGCCCTATCCAATGAGCAGTTCTTC
CDR3 protein: CTSTQRGLGALSNEQFF

D gene: -
V gene: TRBV20-1
clone size: many
J gene: TRBJ2-6
CDR3 DNA: TGCAGTGCTAGAGCAGACTCTGGGGCCAACGTCCTGACTTTC
CDR3 protein: CSARADSGANVLTF

D gene: -
V gene: TRBV7-8
clone size: -
J gene: TRBJ1-2
CDR3 DNA: TGTGCCAGCAGCTTACGCCAGGGGCCCGCGTCAGGCTATGGCTACACCTTC
CDR3 protein: CASSLRQGPASGYGYTF

D gene: TRBD1
V gene: TRBV3-1
clone size: many
J gene: TRBJ2-7
CDR3 DNA: TGTGCCAGCAGCCATTGGGACAGGGGCTACAACGAGCAGTACTTC
CDR3 protein: CASSHWDRGYNEQYF

D gene: -
V gene: TRBV7-9
clone size: few
J gene: TRBJ2-5
CDR3 DNA: TGTGCCAGCAGCTCCTTGGGGCCCCAAGAGACCCAGTACTTC
CDR3 protein: CASSSLGPQETQYF

D gene: -
V gene: TRBV6-5
clone size: few
J gene: TRBJ2-1
CDR3 DNA: TGTGCCAGCTCGGACGGGTTTATAGGGTACAATGAGCAGTTCTTC
CDR3 protein: CASSDGFIGYNEQFF

D gene: -
V gene: TRBV28
clone size: few
J gene: TRBJ2-5
CDR3 DNA: TGTGCCAGCAGTTCCCTAAGACTGAGACAAGGGACCCAGTACTTC
CDR3 protein: CASSSLRLRQGTQYF

D gene: -
V gene: TRBV5-1
clone size: -
J gene: TRBJ1-1
CDR3 DNA: TGCGCCAGCAGCCCGCTTCCAGGGCGCAATACTGAAGCTTTCTTT
CDR3 protein: CASSPLPGRNTEAFF

D gene: TRBD1
V gene: TRBV25-1
clone size: few
J gene: TRBJ1-6
CDR3 DNA: TGTGCCAGCAGTGAATTAGAGGGGGCGCGGAATTCACCCCGCCACTTT
CDR3 protein: CASSELEGARNSPRHF

D gene: -
V gene: TRBV30
clone size: -
J gene: TRBJ1-1
CDR3 DNA: TGTGCCTGGCGCGGGGCTTTTGAAGCTTTCTTT
CDR3 protein: CAWRGAFEAFF

D gene: TRBD2
V gene: TRBV28
clone size: few
J gene: TRBJ2-3
CDR3 DNA: TGTGCCAGCACGCGGAGCGGGGCCCGCACAGATGCGCAGTATTTT
CDR3 protein: CASTRSGARTDAQYF

D gene: TRBD1
V gene: TRBV20-1
clone size: -
J gene: TRBJ2-1
CDR3 DNA: TGCAGTGCTGGAGGGGTGCGTGACAGGGGACTCAATGAGCAGTTCTTC
CDR3 protein: CSAGGVRDRGLNEQFF

D gene: TRBD1
V gene: TRBV29-1
clone size: -
J gene: TRBJ1-5
CDR3 DNA: TGCAGCGTTGCTGAACAGGGGGGTGATCAGCCCCAGCATTTT
CDR3 protein: CSVAEQGGDQPQHF

D gene: -
V gene: TRBV7-9
clone size: few
J gene: TRBJ2-2
CDR3 DNA: TGTGCCAGCAGCCCACCCATCGGGGGGCGAGCGACCACGAACACCGGGGAGCTGTTTTTT
CDR3 protein: CASSPPIGGRATTNTGELFF

D gene: TRBD1
V gene: TRBV24-1
clone size: few
J gene: TRBJ2-3
CDR3 DNA: TGTGCCACCAGTGATAACCGGGACAGGGACACCCATACGCAGTATTTT
CDR3 protein: CATSDNRDRDTHTQYF

D gene: TRBD1
V gene: TRBV28
clone size: few
J gene: TRBJ1-1
CDR3 DNA: TGTGCCAGCAGTTCCCCTTACAGGGGAGGAGCTGAAGCTTTCTTT
CDR3 protein: CASSSPYRGGAEAFF

D gene: -
V gene: TRBV28
clone size: few
J gene: TRBJ2-3
CDR3 DNA: TGTGCCAGCAGTTTTACGGGGGCAACAGATACGCAGTATTTT
CDR3 protein: CASSFTGATDTQYF

D gene: TRBD2
V gene: TRBV12-3/TRBV12-4
clone size: few
J gene: TRBJ2-1
CDR3 DNA: TGTGCCAGCAGTTTAGGCGGGGGTCACCCGGGTGAGCAGTTCTTC
CDR3 protein: CASSLGGGHPGEQFF

D gene: TRBD2
V gene: TRBV20-1
clone size: -
J gene: TRBJ2-1
CDR3 DNA: TGCAGTGCTCGGCGGGGGTCACGACGGGAGCAGTTCTTC
CDR3 protein: CSARRGSRREQFF

D gene: -
V gene: TRBV7-2
clone size: -
J gene: TRBJ2-3
CDR3 DNA: -
CDR3 protein: CASSFTGVEQYFGAGDTQYF

D gene: -
V gene: TRBV7-9
clone size: -
J gene: TRBJ1-5
CDR3 DNA: TGTGCCAGCAGCTCAACCCGTATAGGCAATCAGCCCCAGCATTTT
CDR3 protein: CASSSTRIGNQPQHF

D gene: -
V gene: TRBV29-1
clone size: -
J gene: TRBJ1-2
CDR3 DNA: TGCAGCGTCGAAACGCCTGGGGTGGACCTTAACTATGGCTACACCTTC
CDR3 protein: CSVETPGVDLNYGYTF

D gene: -
V gene: TRBV6-1
clone size: -
J gene: TRBJ1-2
CDR3 DNA: TGTGCCAGCGTGGACCCTGGCCCCTCGACAGAGAACTATGGCTACACCTTC
CDR3 protein: CASVDPGPSTENYGYTF

D gene: -
V gene: TRBV28
clone size: -
J gene: TRBJ1-1
CDR3 DNA: TGTGCCAGCAGTTTTTCTCGGGCTCCATCAGCGAGTACTGAAGCTTTCTTT
CDR3 protein: CASSFSRAPSASTEAFF

D gene: -
V gene: TRBV2
clone size: -
J gene: TRBJ2-1
CDR3 DNA: TGTGCCAGCAGCTTAGACCTCTTAAATGAGCAGTTCTTC
CDR3 protein: CASSLDLLNEQFF

D gene: TRBD2
V gene: TRBV5-1
clone size: few
J gene: TRBJ2-1
CDR3 DNA: TGCGCCAGCAGTTGGAGCGGGGGGGGTAACAATGAGCAGTTCTTC
CDR3 protein: CASSWSGGGNNEQFF

D gene: -
V gene: TRBV12-3/TRBV12-4
clone size: many
J gene: TRBJ1-2
CDR3 DNA: TGTGCCAGCAGCCCGGGGGGATCCGGGGGCTTCTATGGCTACACCTTC
CDR3 protein: CASSPGGSGGFYGYTF

D gene: TRBD2
V gene: TRBV7-2
clone size: many
J gene: TRBJ2-5
CDR3 DNA: TGTGCCAGCAGCTTAGGGCCAGCGGGGGGGCCAGAGGAGACCCAGTACTTC
CDR3 protein: CASSLGPAGGPEETQYF

D gene: -
V gene: TRBV6-6
clone size: -
J gene: TRBJ1-2
CDR3 DNA: TGTGCCAGCAGTCTTAACTCCGTCGGCGGCTACACCTTC
CDR3 protein: CASSLNSVGGYTF

D gene: TRBD2
V gene: TRBV9
clone size: -
J gene: TRBJ2-3
CDR3 DNA: TGTGCCAGCAGCGTAGGTCTAGCGGGGGGGCCATCTGCAGATACGCAGTATTTT
CDR3 protein: CASSVGLAGGPSADTQYF

D gene: -
V gene: TRBV21-1
clone size: -
J gene: TRBJ2-5
CDR3 DNA: TGTGCCAGCAGCAAAGGACAGGGCCCAAACGGGCCTACAAGCCCCCCGAAGAAGAAAGAGACCCAGTACTTC
CDR3 protein: CASSKGQGPNGPTSPPKKKETQYF

D gene: -
V gene: TRBV7-3
clone size: few
J gene: TRBJ2-1
CDR3 DNA: TGTGCCAGCAGCTTAGGGGTAGCGGCGCCAGACAATGAGCAGTTCTTC
CDR3 protein: CASSLGVAAPDNEQFF